The source of this T cell receptor beta chain is a study of shared clonotypes between healthy human individuals (dated by TCRdb to 2019 to 2021). About the full investigation: The cohort included a few men and a couple of women between 18 and 49 years of age. Per donor, three plates each were used for CD4 naive and CD4 memory, two for CD8 naive, and one for CD8 memory. Different laboratories and diverse techniques were used to prepare libraries and sequence TCR repertoires, to increase sequencing depth and limit assay-specific biases. Per donor, leukapheresis produced somewhere between about 0.8 and 9.5 billion PBMCs. To estimate repertoire size and how much clonotypes are shared between individuals, the study performed deep sequencing of blood TCR repertoires from a few healthy adults.

For the CD8 naive samples, CD45RO-negative cells were positively selected for CCR7, yielding a CD45RA+CCR7+ population from which TemRA cells were excluded. The donors were healthy, HIV-negative adults who had no recently reported acute infections or vaccinations. Only Caucasian adults living in Nashville, Tennessee, USA were represented among the donors. Blood was obtained by leukapheresis, after which PBMCs were separated by Ficoll-Histopaque density gradient centrifugation and cryopreserved in liquid nitrogen vapor phase. Purity and quantity of every magnetically sorted T cell population were checked by analytical flow cytometry. Genomic DNA was isolated from every sorted fraction and measured by UV absorbance on a Nanodrop 2000c. The germline V gene yields ENHRY for CDR1 and SYGVKD for CDR2. The trim is 3 bases for V and 4 bases for J, with a gap of 13 bases between the germline ends. Reading from cysteine to phenylalanine, the CDR3 counts 15 amino acids. CDR3 DNA only is kept here, 45 bases in frame from base 1.

Comments on this clone: Its antigen remains undetermined. The sample holds no much larger clone one base away, and base qualities are not on file.

TCR CDR3 regions were amplified from genomic DNA by multiplex PCR using the deep immunoSEQ assay. Extracted genomic DNA from each cell subset was distributed evenly across all wells of several immunoSEQ 96-well plates, and each plate was treated as a replicate. For sorted subsets, approximately 190 ng genomic DNA, equal to 25,000 to 35,000 T cell genomes, was loaded into each replicate PCR. The purified libraries were quantified using a Qubit 3.0 fluorometer, sized with a Bioanalyzer 2100, and then quantified again using the KAPA Library Quantification kit. Every immunoSEQ 96-well plate was sequenced on a separate single-read 150-cycle Illumina NextSeq 550 flow cell. The study's processing was this. Because only junctional sequences without quality scores were contained in the immunoSEQ output, filtering matching that applied to full-length reads could not be performed. To assign V/J genes and CDR3, sequences were annotated against IMGT germline references using PyIR, a Python wrapper for IgBLAST v1.9. Reads were filtered out if the reads had weak V/J assignments (E-value above 1e-6), no CDR3, stop codons, out-of-frame junctions, or ambiguous translated residues. V3J clonotypes were defined as sequences sharing the same inferred V gene, J gene, and CDR3 amino acid sequence. To compute the percentage overlap between repertoires, the number of shared unique clonotypes was divided by the size of the smaller repertoire. Richness of each repertoire was evaluated using RTK rarefaction, the Chao1 estimator, and Recon v2.1 estimates of unobserved clonotypes. OLGA was used to compute generation probabilities for all TCRbeta clonotypes that the gDNA method yielded from four donors. Imported from immuneACCESS, the table was reduced by TCRdb to in-frame sequences with V and J called. These copies leave out some clones; in studies compared against another copy, an unresolved V gene accounts for under half, and the cause of the remainder is not known. The DNA was the basis for D and trimming; V, J and clone size are from that table. The sample table shows under 1 million clones, and more than 85% are seen once. The ten largest account for less than 25% of the sample.

On the study overall, not on this receptor specifically: Sharing across a few donors was observed for around 5% of naive CD4, over 3% of naive CD8, over 2% of memory CD4, and about 0.4% of memory CD8 clonotypes. Because the study included a small number of donors, the genetic and exposure-history diversity represented was limited. Sampling was limited to blood, and TCR repertoires in tissue likely differ from TCR repertoires in blood. Incomplete sequencing was indicated by rarefaction of sorted-subset datasets, despite the large sequencing depth. Pairwise subsampling indicated that sequencing depth was expected to affect the degree of clonotype sharing among donors. Clonotypes shared by all four sorted-subset donors showed higher generation probabilities than non-shared clonotypes. Estimated clonotype richness was generally larger for naive than for memory subsets.

The sequence came from a young man in good health. Sequencing input: naive CD8+ T cells sorted from blood. The sample's cell subset or site label, decoded: CD45RA+CCR7+. The rearrangement combines TRBV10-3 with TRBJ2-1; no confident D gene assignment can be made. The nucleotides are TGTGCCATCAGTGACTTGGGCGCTCGGTACAATGAGCAGTTCTTC. Translated, this gives CAISDLGARYNEQFF.